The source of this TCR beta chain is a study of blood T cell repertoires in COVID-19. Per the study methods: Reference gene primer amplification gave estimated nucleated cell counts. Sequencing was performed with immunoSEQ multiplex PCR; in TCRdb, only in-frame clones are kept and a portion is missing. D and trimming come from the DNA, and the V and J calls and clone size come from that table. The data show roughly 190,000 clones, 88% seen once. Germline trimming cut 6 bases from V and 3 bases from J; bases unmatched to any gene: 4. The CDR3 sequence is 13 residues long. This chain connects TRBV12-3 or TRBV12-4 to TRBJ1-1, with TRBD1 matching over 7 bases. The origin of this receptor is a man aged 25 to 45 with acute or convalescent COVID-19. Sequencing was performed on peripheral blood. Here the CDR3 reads CASSDRAYTEAFF. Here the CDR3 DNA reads TGTGCCAGCAGCGACAGGGCTTACACTGAAGCTTTCTTT.